This T cell receptor beta chain stems from a study of blood T cell repertoires in COVID-19. Study-wide background: Both acute and convalescent COVID-19 samples were obtained from the United States, Italy and Spain. T cells, B-cell-depleted T cells, or PBMCs provided the cDNA or gDNA that served as material.

Germline V gene sequence: CDR1 WNHNN, CDR2 SYGVQD (reference sequence). This CDR3 spans 13 amino acids. After removal of 4 bases from V and 5 bases from J, the junction contained 4 bases not matched to a gene. Authors' methods: Amplification of reference gene primers provided the estimated nucleated cell counts. Produced via immunoSEQ multiplex PCR; TCRdb's table is partial and in-frame only. The D gene and trimming were derived from the DNA, and the V and J assignments and clone size from that table. The table has over 400,000 clones, approximately 85% seen once. The chain employs TRBV10-1 and TRBJ1-2; 7 bases agree with TRBD1. This TCR was recovered from a human donor in a cohort sampled during active COVID-19. Specimen: peripheral blood. The DNA for the CDR3 is TGCGCCAGCAGTGCCGAACAGGGGTATGGCTACACCTTC. This encodes CASSAEQGYGYTF.